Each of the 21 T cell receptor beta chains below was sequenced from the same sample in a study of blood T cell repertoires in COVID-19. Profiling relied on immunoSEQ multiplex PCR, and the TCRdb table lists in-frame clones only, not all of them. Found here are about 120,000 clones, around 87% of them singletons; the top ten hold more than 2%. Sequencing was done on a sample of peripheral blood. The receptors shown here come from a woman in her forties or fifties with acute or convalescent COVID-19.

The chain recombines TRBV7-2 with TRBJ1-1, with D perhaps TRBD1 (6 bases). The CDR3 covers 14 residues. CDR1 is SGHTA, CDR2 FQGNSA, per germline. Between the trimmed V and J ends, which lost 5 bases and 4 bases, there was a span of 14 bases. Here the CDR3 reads CASSGDRRSTEAFF. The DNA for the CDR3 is TGTGCCAGCAGCGGCGACAGGCGTAGCACTGAAGCTTTCTTT.

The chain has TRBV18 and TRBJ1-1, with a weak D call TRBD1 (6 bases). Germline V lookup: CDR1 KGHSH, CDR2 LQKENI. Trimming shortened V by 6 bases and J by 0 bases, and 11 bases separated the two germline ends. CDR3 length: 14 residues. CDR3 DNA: TGTGCCAGCTCCCCAGGACAGCTGAACACTGAAGCTTTCTTT. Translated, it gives CASSPGQLNTEAFF.

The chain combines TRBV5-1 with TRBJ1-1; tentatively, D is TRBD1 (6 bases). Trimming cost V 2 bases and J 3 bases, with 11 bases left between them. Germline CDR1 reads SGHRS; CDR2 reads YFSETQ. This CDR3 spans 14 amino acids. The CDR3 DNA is TGCGCCAGCAGCTTCGCCAGGGGCTACACTGAAGCTTTCTTT. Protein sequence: CASSFARGYTEAFF. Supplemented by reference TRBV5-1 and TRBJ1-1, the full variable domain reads KAGVTQTPRYLIKTRGQQVTLSCSPISGHRSVSWYQQTPGQGLQFLFEYFSETQRNKGNFPGRFSGRQFSNSRSEMNVSTLELGDSALYLCASSFARGYTEAFFGQGTRLTVV.

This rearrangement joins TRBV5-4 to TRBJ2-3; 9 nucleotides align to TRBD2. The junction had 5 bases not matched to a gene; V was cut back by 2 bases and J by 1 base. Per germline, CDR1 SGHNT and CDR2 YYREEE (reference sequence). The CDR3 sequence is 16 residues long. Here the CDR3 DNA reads TGTGCCAGCAGCTTACCGGGACTAGCTCGCACAGATACGCAGTATTTT. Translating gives CASSLPGLARTDTQYF.

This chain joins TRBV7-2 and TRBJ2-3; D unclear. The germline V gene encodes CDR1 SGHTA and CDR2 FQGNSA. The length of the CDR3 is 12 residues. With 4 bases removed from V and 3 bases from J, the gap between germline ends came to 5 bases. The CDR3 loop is CASSYSTDTQYF. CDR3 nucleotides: TGTGCCAGCAGCTATTCAACAGATACGCAGTATTTT.

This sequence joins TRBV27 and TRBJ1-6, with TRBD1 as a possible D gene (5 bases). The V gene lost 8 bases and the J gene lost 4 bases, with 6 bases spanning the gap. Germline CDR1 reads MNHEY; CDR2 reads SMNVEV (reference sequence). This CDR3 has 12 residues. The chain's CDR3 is CASRQYNSPLHF. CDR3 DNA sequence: TGTGCCAGCCGACAGTATAATTCACCCCTCCACTTT.

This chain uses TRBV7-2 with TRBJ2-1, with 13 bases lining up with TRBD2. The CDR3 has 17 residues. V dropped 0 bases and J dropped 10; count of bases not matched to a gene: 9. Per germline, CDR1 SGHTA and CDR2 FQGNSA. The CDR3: CASSLADRLAGGVEQFF. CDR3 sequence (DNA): TGTGCCAGCAGCTTAGCGGACCGACTAGCGGGAGGCGTCGAGCAGTTCTTC.

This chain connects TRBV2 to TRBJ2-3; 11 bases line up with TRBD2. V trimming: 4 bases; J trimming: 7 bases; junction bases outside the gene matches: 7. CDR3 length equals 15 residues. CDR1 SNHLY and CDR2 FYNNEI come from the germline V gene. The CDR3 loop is CASSAIAGGLYTQYF. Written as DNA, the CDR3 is TGTGCCAGCAGTGCCATAGCGGGGGGGCTTTATACGCAGTATTTT.

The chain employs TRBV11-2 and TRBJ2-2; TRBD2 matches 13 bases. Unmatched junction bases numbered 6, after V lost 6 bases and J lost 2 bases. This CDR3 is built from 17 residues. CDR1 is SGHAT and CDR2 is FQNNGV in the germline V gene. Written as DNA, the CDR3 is TGTGCCAGCAGACCTCGGACTAGCGGGGGAAACACCGGGGAGCTGTTTTTT. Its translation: CASRPRTSGGNTGELFF.

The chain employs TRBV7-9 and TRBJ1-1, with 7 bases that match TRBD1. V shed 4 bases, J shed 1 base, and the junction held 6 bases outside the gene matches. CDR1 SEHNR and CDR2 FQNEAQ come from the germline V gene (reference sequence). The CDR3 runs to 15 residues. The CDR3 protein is CASSSTDRANTEAFF. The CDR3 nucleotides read TGTGCCAGCAGCTCGACCGACAGGGCGAACACTGAAGCTTTCTTT.

CDR3 bases: TGCGCCAGCAGCTTGGGACACCAACTAGCCAAAAACATTCAGTACTTC. Translated, it gives CASSLGHQLAKNIQYF. The V and J genes are TRBV5-1 and TRBJ2-4; D is uncertain. Trimming stripped 0 bases from V and 0 bases from J, with 10 bases between. Per the germline V gene, CDR1 is SGHRS and CDR2 is YFSETQ. The CDR3 has 16 residues.

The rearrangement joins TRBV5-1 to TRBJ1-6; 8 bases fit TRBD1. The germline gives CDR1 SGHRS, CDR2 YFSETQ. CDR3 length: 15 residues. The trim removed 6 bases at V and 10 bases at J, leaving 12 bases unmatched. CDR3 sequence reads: CASTNKTGEGSPLHF. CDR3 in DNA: TGCGCCAGCACGAACAAGACAGGGGAGGGGTCACCCCTCCACTTT.

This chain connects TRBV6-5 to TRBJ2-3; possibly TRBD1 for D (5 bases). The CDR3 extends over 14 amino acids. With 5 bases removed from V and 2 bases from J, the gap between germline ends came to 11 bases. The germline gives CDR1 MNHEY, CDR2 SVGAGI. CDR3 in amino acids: CASSQQEYTDTQYF. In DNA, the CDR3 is TGTGCCAGCAGTCAACAGGAGTACACAGATACGCAGTATTTT.

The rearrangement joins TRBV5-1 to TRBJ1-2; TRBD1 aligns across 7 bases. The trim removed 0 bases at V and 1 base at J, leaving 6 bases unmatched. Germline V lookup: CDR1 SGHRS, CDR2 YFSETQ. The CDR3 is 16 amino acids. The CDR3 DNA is TGCGCCAGCAGCTTGGAGGGGGCCTGGGTTAACTATGGCTACACCTTC. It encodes CASSLEGAWVNYGYTF.

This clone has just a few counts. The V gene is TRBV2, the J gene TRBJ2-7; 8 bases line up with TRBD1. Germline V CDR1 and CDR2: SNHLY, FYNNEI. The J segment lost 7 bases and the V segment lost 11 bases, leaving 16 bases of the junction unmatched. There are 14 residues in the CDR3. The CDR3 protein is CASRTDRGSTEQYF. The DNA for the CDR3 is TGTGCCTCACGAACAGACAGGGGATCTACTGAGCAGTACTTC. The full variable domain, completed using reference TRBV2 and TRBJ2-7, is EPEVTQTPSHQVTQMGQEVILRCVPISNHLYFYWYRQILGQKVEFLVSFYNNEISEKSEIFDDQFSVERPDGSNFTLKIRSTKLEDSAMYFCASRTDRGSTEQYFGPGTRLTVT.

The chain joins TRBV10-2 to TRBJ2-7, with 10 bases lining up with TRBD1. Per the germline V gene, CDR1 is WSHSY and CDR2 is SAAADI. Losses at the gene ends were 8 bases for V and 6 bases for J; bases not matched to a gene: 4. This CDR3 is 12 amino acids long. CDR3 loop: CASRGTGVEQYF. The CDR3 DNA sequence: TGCGCCAGCCGAGGGACAGGGGTCGAGCAGTACTTC.

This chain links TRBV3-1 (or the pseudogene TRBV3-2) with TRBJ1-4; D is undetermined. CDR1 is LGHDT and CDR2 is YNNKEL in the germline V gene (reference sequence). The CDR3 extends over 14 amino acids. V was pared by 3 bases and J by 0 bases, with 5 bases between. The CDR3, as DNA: TGTGCCAGCAGCCACCAGGCAACTAATGAAAAACTGTTTTTT. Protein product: CASSHQATNEKLFF.

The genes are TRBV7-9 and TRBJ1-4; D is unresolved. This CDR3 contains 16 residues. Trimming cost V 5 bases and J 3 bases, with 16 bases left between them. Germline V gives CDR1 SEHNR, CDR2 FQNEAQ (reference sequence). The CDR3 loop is CASSPGGQVSNEKLFF. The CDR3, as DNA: TGTGCCAGCAGCCCCGGAGGGCAGGTCTCTAATGAAAAACTGTTTTTT.

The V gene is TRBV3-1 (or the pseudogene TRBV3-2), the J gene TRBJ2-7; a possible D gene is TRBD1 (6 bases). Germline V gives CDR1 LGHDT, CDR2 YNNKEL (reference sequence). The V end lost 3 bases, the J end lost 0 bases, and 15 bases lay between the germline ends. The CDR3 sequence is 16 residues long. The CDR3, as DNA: TGTGCCAGCAGCCAGGCGGTGCAGGGGCACTCCTACGAGCAGTACTTC. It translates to CASSQAVQGHSYEQYF.

The CDR3 is CASSLSPGQNTEAFF. CDR3 coding DNA: TGTGCCAGCAGCTTATCCCCGGGACAGAACACTGAAGCTTTCTTT. V and J are TRBV7-3 and TRBJ1-1, with D perhaps TRBD1 (6 bases). The V end was cut by 2 bases, the J end by 1 base, with 11 bases between. The CDR3 runs to 15 residues. Per the germline V gene, CDR1 is SGHTA and CDR2 is FQGTGA.

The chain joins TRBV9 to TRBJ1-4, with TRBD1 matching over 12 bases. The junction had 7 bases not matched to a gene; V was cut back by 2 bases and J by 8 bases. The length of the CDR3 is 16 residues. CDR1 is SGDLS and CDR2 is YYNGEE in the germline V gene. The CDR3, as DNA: TGTGCCAGCAGCGTGGGACCGGGACAGGGGGCAGAAAAACTGTTTTTT. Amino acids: CASSVGPGQGAEKLFF.